The 25 T cell receptor beta chains listed next were all sequenced from one sample in a study of T cells after yellow fever vaccination. Using its own MiXCR run on the 5' RACE reads, TCRdb lists one record per CDR3 protein. Of around 260,000 distinct CDR3 sequences in the sample, around 4.9% were seen once. Sequencing used CD4+ T cells sorted from PBMCs, obtained on the day of the yellow fever booster vaccination. These receptors were taken from a man aged 18-30 years who received the YFV17D yellow fever vaccine.

This clonotype was counted between two and nine times. The chain recombines TRBV10-1 with TRBJ1-1, with TRBD1 as a possible D gene (6 bases). Per the germline V gene, CDR1 is WNHNN and CDR2 is SYGVQD (reference sequence). This CDR3 comprises 14 residues. Trimming removed 2 bases from V and 2 bases from J, with 9 bases in between. In nucleotides, the CDR3 is TGCGCCAGCAGTGAGGGTGGGGGCAACACTGAAGCTTTCTTT. Amino acid sequence: CASSEGGGNTEAFF.

The table lists this clonotype with a few counts. The chain combines TRBV2 with TRBJ1-2; TRBD1 aligns across 7 bases. CDR3 length equals 14 residues. Germline V lookup: CDR1 SNHLY, CDR2 FYNNEI. The V and J ends lost 6 bases and 4 bases, in that order; junction bases with no gene match: 8. The CDR3 sequence: CASSRDREGYGYTF. The CDR3 DNA reads as TGTGCCAGCAGCCGCGACAGGGAAGGCTATGGCTACACCTTC. The complete variable domain, with remaining parts taken from reference TRBV2 and TRBJ1-2, reads EPEVTQTPSHQVTQMGQEVILRCVPISNHLYFYWYRQILGQKVEFLVSFYNNEISEKSEIFDDQFSVERPDGSNFTLKIRSTKLEDSAMYFCASSRDREGYGYTFGSGTRLTVV.

This rearrangement joins TRBV4-1 to TRBJ2-1; 10 bases align to TRBD1. The V gene's germline CDR1 is MGHRA and CDR2 YSYEKL. Unmatched junction bases numbered 9, after V lost 1 base and J lost 12 bases. This CDR3 contains 15 residues. This chain's CDR3 is CASSQGRDRGLVQFF. Here the CDR3 DNA reads TGCGCCAGCAGCCAAGGCAGAGACAGGGGGCTTGTGCAGTTCTTC.

This clonotype showed up just a few times. This sequence joins TRBV14 and TRBJ2-7; D is possibly TRBD1 or TRBD2 (6 bases each). This CDR3 comprises 14 residues. Germline V lookup: CDR1 SGHDN, CDR2 FVKESK. The V gene lost 3 bases and the J gene lost 6 bases, with 15 bases spanning the gap. The CDR3 region has the DNA TGTGCCAGCAGCCACAACGTCGGGGGCCTCGAGCAGTACTTC. Translated: CASSHNVGGLEQYF. Complete variable domain (other parts from reference TRBV14 and TRBJ2-7): EAGVTQFPSHSVIEKGQTVTLRCDPISGHDNLYWYRRVMGKEIKFLLHFVKESKQDESGMPNNRFLAERTGGTYSTLKVQPAELEDSGVYFCASSHNVGGLEQYFGPGTRLTVT.

This clonotype has ten or more counts. The rearrangement joins TRBV20-1 to TRBJ2-1; unclear D gene. Trimming pared 3 bases from V and 5 bases from J, leaving 2 bases between. Germline assignment: CDR1 DFQATT and CDR2 SNEGSKA (reference sequence). CDR3 length equals 10 residues. CDR3 nucleotides: TGCAGTGCTAGTGACAATGAGCAGTTCTTC. It codes for CSASDNEQFF.

Only a few counts were recorded for this clonotype. For the CDR3, the DNA is TGTGCCAGCAGCTTAATTTCAGGACAGGGGAACACTGAAGCTTTCTTT. Translated: CASSLISGQGNTEAFF. This sequence joins TRBV11-2 and TRBJ1-1, with 8 bases fitting TRBD1. V shed 2 bases, J shed 1 base, and the junction held 6 bases outside the gene matches. The CDR3 is 16 amino acids. The germline CDR1 and CDR2 sequences are SGHAT and FQNNGV. Full variable domain (outside the CDR3, taken from reference TRBV11-2 and TRBJ1-1): EAGVAQSPRYKIIEKRQSVAFWCNPISGHATLYWYQQILGQGPKLLIQFQNNGVVDDSQLPKDRFSAERLKGVDSTLKIQPAKLEDSAVYLCASSLISGQGNTEAFFGQGTRLTVV.

This clonotype occurred many times. CDR3 coding DNA: TGTGCCAGCAGCGTATCCCCCAGGGCCACCGAGCAGTACTTC. It is translated as CASSVSPRATEQYF. The genes are TRBV9 and TRBJ2-7; TRBD1 is a possible D gene (5 bases). CDR3 length: 14 amino acids. Germline CDR1 reads SGDLS; CDR2 reads YYNGEE. V gave up 1 base and J gave up 6 bases, with 14 bases separating them.

This clonotype has more than one count but fewer than ten. The chain uses TRBV20-1 and TRBJ2-2; 11 positions match TRBD2. V shed 1 base and J 6 bases; nucleotides not matched to a gene: 10. Germline CDR1 reads DFQATT; CDR2 reads SNEGSKA (reference sequence). The CDR3 runs to 17 residues. The CDR3 nucleotides read TGCAGTGCTAGAGGGGCTAGCGGGGGGTTACCATCCGGGGAGCTGTTTTTT. This codes for CSARGASGGLPSGELFF.

This clonotype turned up a few times. The chain joins TRBV5-1 to TRBJ1-1, with D perhaps TRBD1 (6 bases). Germline CDR1 reads SGHRS; CDR2 reads YFSETQ. Trimming shortened V by 4 bases and J by 1 base, and 11 bases separated the two germline ends. CDR3 size: 14 residues. The CDR3 reads CASSPGTPNTEAFF. The DNA for the CDR3 is TGCGCCAGCAGCCCCGGGACACCGAACACTGAAGCTTTCTTT. Drawing the rest from reference TRBV5-1 and TRBJ1-1, the complete variable domain is KAGVTQTPRYLIKTRGQQVTLSCSPISGHRSVSWYQQTPGQGLQFLFEYFSETQRNKGNFPGRFSGRQFSNSRSEMNVSTLELGDSALYLCASSPGTPNTEAFFGQGTRLTVV.

This clonotype was found a few times. J is TRBJ1-3 and V is TRBV9; D possibly corresponds to TRBD1 (5 bases). Germline V CDR1 and CDR2: SGDLS, YYNGEE. Trimming pared 0 bases from V and 5 bases from J, leaving 15 bases between. The CDR3 extends over 16 amino acids. This CDR3 is CASSVAASQARNTIYF. The CDR3 DNA follows: TGTGCCAGCAGCGTAGCTGCTTCACAGGCCAGAAACACCATATATTTT.

The chain recombines TRBV5-6 with TRBJ1-2; D not resolved. The CDR3 contains 14 residues. Germline V gives CDR1 SGHDT, CDR2 YYEEEE. The V end lost 1 base, the J end lost 0 bases, and 7 bases lay between the germline ends. CDR3 sequence: CASSLRGSNYGYTF. The CDR3 DNA sequence: TGTGCCAGCAGCTTGCGGGGATCTAACTATGGCTACACCTTC.

Written as DNA, the CDR3 is TGCGCCAGCACCCCGGGACGGCAGTACCAAGAGACCCAGTACTTC. This translates into CASTPGRQYQETQYF. The J gene is TRBJ2-5, the V gene TRBV5-1; D assignment may be TRBD1 or TRBD2 (5 bases each). Trimming stripped 6 bases from V and 0 bases from J, with 15 bases between. This CDR3 is built from 15 residues. Germline V gene sequence: CDR1 SGHRS, CDR2 YFSETQ.

Worth noting for this clonotype: A much more abundant neighbour one base away suggests this may be a read error. The rearrangement links TRBV6-2 or TRBV6-3 to TRBJ2-3; 10 bases fit TRBD2. V shed 6 bases, J shed 2 bases, and the junction held 5 bases outside the gene matches. CDR1 MNHEY and CDR2 SVGEGT come from the germline V gene. The CDR3 is made up of 15 amino acids. The CDR3 region has the DNA TGTGCCAGCAGCTCTCTAGCGGGGGACACAGATACGCAGTATTTT. This encodes CASSSLAGDTDTQYF.

This clonotype was seen ten or more times. The genes are TRBV7-2 and TRBJ2-5; D unclear. Germline V gene lookup returns CDR1 SGHTA and CDR2 FQGNSA. The CDR3 length is 15 residues. V dropped 3 bases and J dropped 5 bases, with 16 bases sitting between them. CDR3 protein: CASSFSRRPLETQYF. The DNA for the CDR3 is TGTGCCAGCAGCTTCTCAAGACGCCCATTGGAGACCCAGTACTTC. The full variable domain, with the rest looked up from reference TRBV7-2 and TRBJ2-5, is GAGVSQSPSNKVTEKGKDVELRCDPISGHTALYWYRQSLGQGLEFLIYFQGNSAPDKSGLPSDRFSAERTGGSVSTLTIQRTQQEDSAVYLCASSFSRRPLETQYFGPGTRLLVL.

This clonotype has a handful of counts. The chain has TRBV7-2 and TRBJ1-3, with 8 bases identical to TRBD1. With 4 bases clipped from V and 2 bases from J, the junction kept 4 bases outside the gene matches. CDR1 SGHTA and CDR2 FQGNSA come from the germline V gene. The CDR3 is 15 amino acids. DNA for the CDR3: TGTGCCAGCAGCTCCTGGACAGGGACTGGAAACACCATATATTTT. It yields the protein CASSSWTGTGNTIYF.

J is TRBJ2-1 and V is TRBV12-3 or TRBV12-4; maybe TRBD2 (6 bases). The CDR3 runs to 15 residues. Trimming removed 6 bases from V and 0 bases from J, with 12 bases in between. CDR3 residues: CASRLRGLSYNEQFF. The CDR3 DNA is TGTGCCAGCAGGCTCCGGGGACTCTCCTACAATGAGCAGTTCTTC.

This chain uses TRBV3-1 with TRBJ2-7; D may be TRBD1 or TRBD2 (6 bases each). The CDR3 covers 13 residues. CDR1 and CDR2 (germline): LGHDT, YNNKEL (reference sequence). The ends were cut back, 5 bases at V and 4 bases at J, with 12 bases in the middle. The CDR3 sequence: CASSYKGGYEQYF. The CDR3 DNA is TGTGCCAGCAGCTACAAGGGGGGTTACGAGCAGTACTTC.

This clonotype was seen at least ten times. The chain is built from TRBV6-2 or TRBV6-3 and TRBJ2-3; D gene unclear. CDR3 length: 13 amino acids. V was pared by 2 bases and J by 4 bases, with 7 bases between. CDR1 and CDR2 (germline): MNHEY, SVGEGT. The DNA for the CDR3 is TGTGCCAGCAGTTACCGATCGTCAGATACGCAGTATTTT. Translating it yields CASSYRSSDTQYF.

The V and J genes are TRBV28 and TRBJ1-4; a weak D match, TRBD1 (5 bases). V lost 7 bases and J 4 bases, leaving 10 bases between the germline ends. CDR3 length: 13 residues. In germline, CDR1 is MDHEN, CDR2 SYDVKM. The DNA for the CDR3 is TGTGCCAGCACCGACAGCGTTAATGAAAAACTGTTTTTT. Amino acids: CASTDSVNEKLFF.

This clonotype was counted ten times or more. V gene TRBV20-1 combines with J gene TRBJ2-2, with TRBD1 matching 9 bases. Trimming at V came to 0 bases and at J to 1 base, leaving 3 bases not matched to a gene. Per germline, CDR1 DFQATT and CDR2 SNEGSKA (reference sequence). This CDR3 region has 16 residues. The CDR3 bases are TGCAGTGCTAGAGATCCGGGACAGGGGAACACCGGGGAGCTGTTTTTT. Protein: CSARDPGQGNTGELFF.

This clonotype was recorded at least ten times. The chain recombines TRBV7-3 with TRBJ2-7; 8 nucleotides line up with TRBD2. The CDR3 is 15 residues long. V was pared by 1 base and J by 3 bases, with 5 bases of the junction left unmatched. Germline loops: CDR1 SGHTA, CDR2 FQGTGA. CDR3 sequence (DNA): TGTGCCAGCAGCTTAAGGCCGGGGGGGCACTACGAGCAGTACTTC. Protein: CASSLRPGGHYEQYF.

This rearrangement joins TRBV3-1 to TRBJ1-1; D might be TRBD1 (5 bases). The CDR3 has 12 amino acids. CDR1 and CDR2 from the germline V gene are LGHDT and YNNKEL (reference sequence). Trimming took off 4 bases at V and 10 bases at J, with 13 bases between the two ends. The CDR3 spells CASSRLGTRAFF. The CDR3 nucleotides read TGTGCCAGCAGCCGGTTGGGGACGCGAGCTTTCTTT.

The chain uses TRBV5-1 and TRBJ2-5; 8 bases are a match to TRBD1. V was clipped by 4 bases and J by 5 bases; unmatched bases: 10. CDR1 and CDR2 from the germline V gene are SGHRS and YFSETQ. This CDR3 spans 15 amino acids. The CDR3: CASSRGSTGGETQYF. The CDR3 region has the DNA TGCGCCAGCAGCCGCGGTAGTACAGGGGGGGAGACCCAGTACTTC.

There are many counts of this clonotype. V and J are TRBV20-1 and TRBJ1-2; D remains ambiguous. Germline-derived CDR1 and CDR2 are DFQATT and SNEGSKA (reference sequence). The V and J ends lost 0 bases and 4 bases respectively, with 15 bases between them. The CDR3 spans 15 residues. The CDR3: CSARESEGGFYGYTF. CDR3 in DNA: TGCAGTGCTAGAGAGAGTGAAGGCGGTTTCTATGGCTACACCTTC.

V usage is TRBV6-1 and J usage is TRBJ2-2; D may match TRBD1 or TRBD2 (5 bases each). Germline loops: CDR1 MNHNS, CDR2 SASEGT. Trimming shortened V by 4 bases and J by 4 bases, and 16 bases separated the two germline ends. This CDR3 contains 16 residues. Here the CDR3 reads CASSALRGVGTGELFF. CDR3 bases: TGTGCCAGCAGTGCCCTGCGAGGGGTAGGCACCGGGGAGCTGTTTTTT.